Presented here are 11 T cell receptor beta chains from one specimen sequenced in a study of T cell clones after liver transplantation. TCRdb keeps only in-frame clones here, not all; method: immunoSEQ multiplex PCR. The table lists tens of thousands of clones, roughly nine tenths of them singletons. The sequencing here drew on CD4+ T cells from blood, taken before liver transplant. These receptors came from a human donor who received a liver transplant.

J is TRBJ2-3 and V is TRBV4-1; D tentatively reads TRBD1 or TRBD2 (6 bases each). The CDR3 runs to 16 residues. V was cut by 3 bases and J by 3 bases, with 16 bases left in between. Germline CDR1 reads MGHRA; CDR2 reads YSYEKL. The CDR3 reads CASSQEWGAMTDTQYF. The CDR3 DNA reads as TGCGCCAGCAGCCAGGAGTGGGGGGCGATGACAGATACGCAGTATTTT.

CDR3 DNA sequence: TGCGCCAGCAGCCAGACCGGGACTACTTACAATGAGCAGTTCTTC. Translating it yields CASSQTGTTYNEQFF. The chain combines TRBV4-3 with TRBJ2-1, with 7 bases that match TRBD2. Trimming at V came to 3 bases and at J to 4 bases, leaving 6 bases not matched to a gene. This CDR3 comprises 15 residues. The germline V gene has CDR1 LGHNA and CDR2 YSLEER.

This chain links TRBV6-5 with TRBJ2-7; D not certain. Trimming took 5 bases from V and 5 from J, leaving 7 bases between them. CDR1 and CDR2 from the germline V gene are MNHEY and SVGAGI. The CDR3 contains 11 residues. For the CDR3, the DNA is TGTGCCAGCAGTGAACAGCACGAGCAGTACTTC. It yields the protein CASSEQHEQYF.

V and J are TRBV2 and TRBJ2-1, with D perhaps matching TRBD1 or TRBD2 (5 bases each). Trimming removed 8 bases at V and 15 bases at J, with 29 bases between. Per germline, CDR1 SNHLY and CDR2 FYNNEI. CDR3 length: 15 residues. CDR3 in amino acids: CASRGVRGPRRARFF. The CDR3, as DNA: TGTGCCAGCCGGGGCGTCAGAGGGCCAAGACGCGCAAGGTTCTTC.

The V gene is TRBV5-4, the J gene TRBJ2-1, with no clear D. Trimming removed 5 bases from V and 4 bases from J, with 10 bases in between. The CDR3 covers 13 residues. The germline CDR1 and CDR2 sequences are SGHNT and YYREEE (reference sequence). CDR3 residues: CASRSDLYNEQFF. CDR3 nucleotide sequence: TGTGCCAGCAGGAGTGACCTTTACAATGAGCAGTTCTTC.

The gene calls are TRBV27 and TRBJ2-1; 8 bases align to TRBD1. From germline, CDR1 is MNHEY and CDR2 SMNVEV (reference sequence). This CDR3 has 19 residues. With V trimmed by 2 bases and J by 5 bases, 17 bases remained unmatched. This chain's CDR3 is CASSLRQGAYVGAHNEQFF. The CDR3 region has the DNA TGTGCCAGCAGTTTAAGGCAGGGGGCCTATGTTGGGGCTCACAATGAGCAGTTCTTC.

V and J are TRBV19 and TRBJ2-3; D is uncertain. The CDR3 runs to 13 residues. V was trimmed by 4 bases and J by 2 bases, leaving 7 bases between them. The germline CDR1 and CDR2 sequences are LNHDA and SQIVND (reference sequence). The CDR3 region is CASSTDATDTQYF. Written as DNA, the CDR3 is TGTGCCAGTAGTACGGACGCCACAGATACGCAGTATTTT.

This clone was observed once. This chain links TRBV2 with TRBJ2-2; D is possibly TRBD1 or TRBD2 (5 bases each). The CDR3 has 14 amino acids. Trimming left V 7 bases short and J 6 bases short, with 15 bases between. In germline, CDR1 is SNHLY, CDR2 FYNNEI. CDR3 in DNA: TGTGCCAGCACGGAATCGAGGGGACCCGGGGAGCTGTTTTTT. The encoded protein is CASTESRGPGELFF.

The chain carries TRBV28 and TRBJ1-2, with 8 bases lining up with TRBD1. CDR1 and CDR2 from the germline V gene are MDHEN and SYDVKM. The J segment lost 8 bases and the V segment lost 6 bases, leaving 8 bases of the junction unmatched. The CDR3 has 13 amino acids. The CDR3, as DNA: TGTGCCAGCAGACCCCAGGGGGCGCGGGGCTACACCTTC. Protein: CASRPQGARGYTF.

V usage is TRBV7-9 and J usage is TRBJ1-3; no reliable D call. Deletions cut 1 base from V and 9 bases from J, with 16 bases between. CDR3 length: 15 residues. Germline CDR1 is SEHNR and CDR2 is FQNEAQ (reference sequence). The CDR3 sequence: CASSLGAGTGGTIYF. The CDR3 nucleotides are TGTGCCAGCAGCTTAGGAGCGGGCACCGGCGGCACCATATATTTT.

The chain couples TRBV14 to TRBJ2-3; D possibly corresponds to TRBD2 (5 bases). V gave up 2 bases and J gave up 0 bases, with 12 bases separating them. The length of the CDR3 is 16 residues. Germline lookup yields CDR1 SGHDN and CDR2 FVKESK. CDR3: CASSQLLRASTDTQYF. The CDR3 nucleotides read TGTGCCAGCAGCCAACTGTTGCGGGCCAGCACAGATACGCAGTATTTT.